A single sample is the source of the 7 T cell receptor beta chains below, sequenced in a study of shared clonotypes between healthy human individuals. Only CD45RO-negative cells positively selected for CCR7 counted as naive CD8 cells, so terminally differentiated effector memory CD45RA+ cells were excluded. Here immunoSEQ multiplex PCR was the method, and the copy in TCRdb shows in-frame clones only, minus some. The sample has roughly 2.1 million clones, 93% seen once; the top ten hold more than 1.5%. The sequenced material came from naive CD8+ T cells from PBMCs. The receptors derive from a man younger than 35 in good health. Some clones in this sample may be carry-over from other donors' samples.

The chain combines TRBV6-4 with TRBJ2-7, with 7 bases aligning to TRBD2. CDR3 length equals 14 residues. Looked up from germline, CDR1 is MRHNA and CDR2 is SNTAGT. The V gene end was trimmed by 2 bases and the J gene end by 6 bases; junction bases not matched to a gene: 7. CDR3 amino acids: CASSDGEGTGEQYF. Written as DNA, the CDR3 is TGTGCCAGCAGTGACGGGGAGGGCACCGGCGAGCAGTACTTC.

The V call is TRBV7-9, the J call TRBJ1-3; D is unclear. The CDR3 runs to 14 residues. Trimming took off 0 bases at V and 2 bases at J, with 5 bases between the two ends. Germline assignment: CDR1 SEHNR and CDR2 FQNEAQ (reference sequence). CDR3 sequence: CASSLATTGNTIYF. DNA of the CDR3: TGTGCCAGCAGCTTAGCCACGACTGGAAACACCATATATTTT. Full variable domain (remainder filled in from reference TRBV7-9 and TRBJ1-3): DTGVSQNPRHKITKRGQNVTFRCDPISEHNRLYWYRQTLGQGPEFLTYFQNEAQLEKSRLLSDRFSAERPKGSFSTLEIQRTEQGDSAMYLCASSLATTGNTIYFGEGSWLTVV.

V is TRBV4-2 and J is TRBJ1-2; D is undetermined. The V end lost 4 bases, the J end lost 3 bases, and 18 bases lay between the germline ends. This CDR3 is built from 16 residues. Germline loops: CDR1 LGHNA, CDR2 YNFKEQ. CDR3 region: CASSLREGLRDYGYTF. The CDR3 region has the DNA TGTGCCAGCAGCCTCCGGGAGGGCCTTAGGGACTATGGCTACACCTTC.

The chain recombines TRBV7-9 with TRBJ2-7, with TRBD1 matching 10 bases. Trimming cost V 7 bases and J 5 bases; bases outside gene matches: 8. Germline V CDR1 and CDR2: SEHNR, FQNEAQ (reference sequence). The CDR3 extends over 14 amino acids. CDR3 loop: CASTTGTGEDEQYF. CDR3 nucleotide sequence: TGTGCCAGCACGACCGGGACAGGGGAGGACGAGCAGTACTTC.

This clone was observed once. The chain employs TRBV28 and TRBJ2-2, with D maybe TRBD2 (6 bases). CDR1 is MDHEN, CDR2 SYDVKM, per germline. CDR3 length: 15 residues. Between the trimmed V and J ends, which lost 2 bases and 8 bases, there was a span of 15 bases. CDR3 DNA sequence: TGTGCCAGCAGTTTAACCGGGACTCCTGGGGGGGAGCTGTTTTTT. It encodes CASSLTGTPGGELFF.

As concerns this clone: At one boundary the junction diverges from the germline segment, which might be a read error. The chain has TRBV2 and TRBJ2-3; a weak D match, TRBD1 (6 bases). Germline V lookup: CDR1 SNHLY, CDR2 FYNNEI. The CDR3 is made up of 18 amino acids. In DNA, the CDR3 is TGTGCCAGCAGTGAACAGGACGGACAAAGAAGGGACACAAATACGCAGTATTTT. Its translation: CASSEQDGQRRDTNTQYF.

The J gene is TRBJ2-4, the V gene TRBV7-2, with 14 bases that match TRBD2. The CDR3 has 17 amino acids. From germline, CDR1 is SGHTA and CDR2 FQGNSA. The junction had 3 bases not matched to a gene; V was cut back by 5 bases and J by 0 bases. The CDR3 bases are TGTGCCAGCAGCCGACTAGCGGGAGGGCTAGCCAAAAACATTCAGTACTTC. Amino acids: CASSRLAGGLAKNIQYF.